This T cell receptor beta chain was identified in a study of CD4 T cells in relation to SARS-CoV-2 and coronaviruses. Study information: TCR beta CDR3s were sequenced after roughly nine-day antigen culture of PBMCs.

The study's findings and limits: Crossreactive clones expanded significantly less to SARS-CoV-2 than monoreactive clones.

CD4+ T cells from unexposed donors were obtained before the COVID-19 pandemic (2011-2018). After more than eight days of culture, CD4+ T cells were isolated. Repertoires were generated with immunoSEQ multiplex PCR, while TCRdb's copy carries only in-frame clones and drops some. In the table there are roughly 19,000 clones, roughly 79% of which are singletons. Details on this clone: No antigen is known for it.

The CDR3 sequence is 14 residues long. The germline CDR1 and CDR2 sequences are MNHEY and SVGAGI. The V gene lost 6 bases and the J gene lost 1 base, with 12 bases spanning the gap. The sequenced sample was CD4+ T cells from PBMCs, cultured in vitro. This receptor was identified in a human donor in good health. This chain uses TRBV6-5 with TRBJ1-1, with D perhaps matching TRBD1 (5 bases). This CDR3 reads CASSDGHTNTEAFF. In DNA, the CDR3 is TGTGCCAGCAGCGATGGACATACGAACACTGAAGCTTTCTTT.